The rows below give T cell receptor beta chains drawn from one sample of a study of cytomegalovirus exposure and HLA in healthy donors. The method was immunoSEQ multiplex PCR; TCRdb's version includes in-frame clones alone and lacks a portion of them. The sample carries 150,000 to 200,000 clones, roughly 80% recorded once. The source material was PBMCs. The receptors derive from a woman in her thirties in good health and CMV-seropositive. Each CDR3 is given with its conserved first and last residue. Some rows mark clone size as missing; the rest say once, few, many or name a class of expanded clone.

V gene	clone size	J gene	CDR3 protein
TRBV7-3	once	TRBJ2-5	CASSYSGGAGEQYF
TRBV18	NA	TRBJ1-2	CASSPPIQGYGYTF
TRBV27	NA	TRBJ1-5	CASSYGTGGGQPQHF
TRBV11-2	NA	TRBJ1-6	CASSPDYGSSYNSPLHF
TRBV5-5	NA	TRBJ2-2	CASSRDRPTGELFF
TRBV6-5	NA	TRBJ2-5	CASGRIGTAQETQYF
TRBV4-2	NA	TRBJ2-2	CASSQIETGELFF
TRBV29-1	once	TRBJ1-1	CSGPIRGKGTEAFF
TRBV2	NA	TRBJ2-7	CASSTGPGVEQYF
TRBV5-4	few	TRBJ2-7	CASSLGSGAYEQYF
TRBV19	NA	TRBJ1-5	CASSIGADRVLTSNQPQHF
TRBV29-1	NA	TRBJ2-3	CSVGQGGTDTQYF
TRBV5-8	few	TRBJ2-5	CASRRGTGGLETQYF
TRBV29-1	NA	TRBJ2-7	CSVVAGNEQYF
TRBV12-5	NA	TRBJ1-3	CASGFGDPSGNTIYF
TRBV18	NA	TRBJ1-1	CASSLALGGASGAEAFF
TRBV2	NA	TRBJ1-1	CASTTGAGTEAFF
TRBV19	NA	TRBJ1-2	CASSIIVGSAGESGYTF
TRBV4-2	few	TRBJ2-3	CASSQAGGVTDTQYF
TRBV19	NA	TRBJ1-5	CASNLPTNQPQHF
TRBV15	NA	TRBJ2-7	CATSRKTVYEQYF
TRBV12-5	NA	TRBJ2-7	CASGQDYYEQYF
TRBV7-3	NA	TRBJ2-2	CASSPPGGELFF
TRBV6-5	NA	TRBJ2-5	CASSYSNGLETQYF